This T cell receptor (beta chain) was recovered during a study of cytomegalovirus exposure and HLA in healthy donors. Of note for this clone: Its specificity is not known.

Broader study findings: The classifier reportedly diagnosed cytomegalovirus status with high specificity and sensitivity.

Using immunoSEQ multiplex PCR, the repertoire was profiled, and TCRdb retains in-frame clones only, with some absent. This sample has about 360,000 clones; more than 80% occur once, and the top ten carry 0.83%. The sequenced material came from PBMCs. The TCR was taken from a woman younger than 30 in good health and CMV-seronegative.

CDR3: CASSLPRTGYFF. CDR3 bases: TGTGCCAGCAGCCTCCCTCGGACAGGGTATTTCTTT. The chain carries TRBV7-9 and TRBJ1-1, with TRBD1 identical over 8 bases. The CDR3 runs to 12 residues. The V gene end was trimmed by 5 bases and the J gene end by 13 bases; junction bases not matched to a gene: 9. CDR1 SEHNR and CDR2 FQNEAQ come from the germline V gene (reference sequence).